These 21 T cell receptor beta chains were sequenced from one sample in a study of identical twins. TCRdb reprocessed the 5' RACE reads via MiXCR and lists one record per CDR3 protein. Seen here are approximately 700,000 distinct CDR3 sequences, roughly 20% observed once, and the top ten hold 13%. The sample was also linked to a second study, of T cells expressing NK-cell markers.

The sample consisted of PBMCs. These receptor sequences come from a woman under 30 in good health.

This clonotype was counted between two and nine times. The CDR3: CASSLTLDRGRVGEQYF. Here the CDR3 DNA reads TGTGCCAGCAGCTTAACCCTGGACAGGGGAAGGGTTGGCGAGCAGTACTTC. The chain combines TRBV7-8 with TRBJ2-7; TRBD1 agrees at 9 bases. Germline V gene lookup returns CDR1 SGHVS and CDR2 FQNEAQ. The CDR3 loop spans 17 amino acids. V trimming: 2 bases; J trimming: 6 bases; junction bases outside the gene matches: 14.

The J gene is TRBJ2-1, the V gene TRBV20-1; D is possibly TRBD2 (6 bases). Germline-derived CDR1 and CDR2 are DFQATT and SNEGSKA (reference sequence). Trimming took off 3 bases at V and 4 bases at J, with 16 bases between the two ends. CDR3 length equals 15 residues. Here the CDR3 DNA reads TGCAGTGCTAGCACGGGGGACCTAGATTACAATGAGCAGTTCTTC. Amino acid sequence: CSASTGDLDYNEQFF.

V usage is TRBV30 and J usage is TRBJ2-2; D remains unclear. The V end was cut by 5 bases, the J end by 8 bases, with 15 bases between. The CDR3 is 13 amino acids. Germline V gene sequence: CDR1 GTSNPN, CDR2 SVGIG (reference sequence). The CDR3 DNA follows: TGTGCCTGGGGAAGGGCCTCCCGGGGGGAGCTGTTTTTT. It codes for CAWGRASRGELFF. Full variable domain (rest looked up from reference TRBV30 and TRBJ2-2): SQTIHQWPATLVQPVGSPLSLECTVEGTSNPNLYWYRQAAGRGLQLLFYSVGIGQISSEVPQNLSASRPQDRQFILSSKKLLLSDSGFYLCAWGRASRGELFFGEGSRLTVL.

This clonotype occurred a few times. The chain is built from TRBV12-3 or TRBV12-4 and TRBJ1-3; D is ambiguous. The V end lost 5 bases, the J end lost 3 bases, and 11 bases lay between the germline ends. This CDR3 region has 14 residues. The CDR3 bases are TGTGCCAGCAGTATGGCGGGATATGGAAACACCATATATTTT. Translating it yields CASSMAGYGNTIYF.

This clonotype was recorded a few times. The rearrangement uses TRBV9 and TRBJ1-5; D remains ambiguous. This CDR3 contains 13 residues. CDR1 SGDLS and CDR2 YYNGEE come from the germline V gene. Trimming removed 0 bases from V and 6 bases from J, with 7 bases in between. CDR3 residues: CASSVGAGQPQHF. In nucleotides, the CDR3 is TGTGCCAGCAGCGTAGGAGCAGGTCAGCCCCAGCATTTT.

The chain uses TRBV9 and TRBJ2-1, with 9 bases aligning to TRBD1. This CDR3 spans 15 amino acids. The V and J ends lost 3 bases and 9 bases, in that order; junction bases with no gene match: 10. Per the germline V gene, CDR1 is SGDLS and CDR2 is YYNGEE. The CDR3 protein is CASSEHGQGTSEQFF. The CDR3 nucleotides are TGTGCCAGCAGCGAGCATGGACAGGGGACGAGTGAGCAGTTCTTC.

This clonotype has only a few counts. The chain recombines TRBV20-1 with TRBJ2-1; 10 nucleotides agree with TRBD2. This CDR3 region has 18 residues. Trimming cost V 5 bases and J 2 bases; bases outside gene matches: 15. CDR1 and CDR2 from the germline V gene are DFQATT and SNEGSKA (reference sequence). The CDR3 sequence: CSAGAQRGGLLPYNEQFF. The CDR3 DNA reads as TGCAGTGCTGGCGCCCAGCGGGGGGGCCTCTTGCCCTACAATGAGCAGTTCTTC.

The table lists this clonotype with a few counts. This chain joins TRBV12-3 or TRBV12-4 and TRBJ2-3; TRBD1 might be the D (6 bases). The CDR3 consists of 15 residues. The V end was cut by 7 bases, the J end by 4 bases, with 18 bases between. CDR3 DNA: TGTGCCAGCACCTACTACAGGGATGGGGCAGATACGCAGTATTTT. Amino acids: CASTYYRDGADTQYF.

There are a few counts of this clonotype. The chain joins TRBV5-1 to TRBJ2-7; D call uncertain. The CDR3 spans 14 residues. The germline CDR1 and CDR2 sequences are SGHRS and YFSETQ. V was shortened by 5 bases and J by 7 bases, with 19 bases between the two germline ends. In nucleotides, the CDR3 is TGCGCCAGCAGAAGGGTCCCCCCGAGTGGGGAGCAGTACTTC. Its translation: CASRRVPPSGEQYF.

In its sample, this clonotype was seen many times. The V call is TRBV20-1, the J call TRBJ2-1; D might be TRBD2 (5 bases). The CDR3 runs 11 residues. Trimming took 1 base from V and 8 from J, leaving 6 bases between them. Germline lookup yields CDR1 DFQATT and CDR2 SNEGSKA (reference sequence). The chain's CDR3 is CSARGGDEQFF. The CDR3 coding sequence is TGCAGTGCTAGAGGGGGAGATGAGCAGTTCTTC.

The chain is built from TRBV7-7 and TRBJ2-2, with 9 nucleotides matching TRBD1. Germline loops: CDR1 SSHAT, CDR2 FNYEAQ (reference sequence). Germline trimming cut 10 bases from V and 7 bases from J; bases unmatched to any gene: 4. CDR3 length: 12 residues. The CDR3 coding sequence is TGTGCCACCCGGACAGGGGACGGGGAGCTGTTTTTT. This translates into CATRTGDGELFF.

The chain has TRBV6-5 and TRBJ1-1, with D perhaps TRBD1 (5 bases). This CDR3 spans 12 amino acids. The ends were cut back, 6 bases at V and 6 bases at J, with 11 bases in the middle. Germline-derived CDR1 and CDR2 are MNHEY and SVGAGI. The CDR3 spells CASSKQGAEAFF. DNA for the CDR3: TGTGCCAGCAGCAAGCAGGGCGCTGAAGCTTTCTTT.

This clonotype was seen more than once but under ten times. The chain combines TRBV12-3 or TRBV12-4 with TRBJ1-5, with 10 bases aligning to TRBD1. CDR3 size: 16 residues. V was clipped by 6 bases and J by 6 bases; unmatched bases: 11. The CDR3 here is CASSRSGTGDRQPQHF. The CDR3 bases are TGTGCCAGCAGCCGGAGCGGGACAGGGGATCGTCAGCCCCAGCATTTT.

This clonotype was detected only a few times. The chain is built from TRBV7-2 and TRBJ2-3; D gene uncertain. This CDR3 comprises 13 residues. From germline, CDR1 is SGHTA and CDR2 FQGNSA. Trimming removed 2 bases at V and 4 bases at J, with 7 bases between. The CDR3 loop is CASSLMLPDTQYF. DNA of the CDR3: TGTGCCAGCAGCTTAATGCTGCCAGATACGCAGTATTTT.

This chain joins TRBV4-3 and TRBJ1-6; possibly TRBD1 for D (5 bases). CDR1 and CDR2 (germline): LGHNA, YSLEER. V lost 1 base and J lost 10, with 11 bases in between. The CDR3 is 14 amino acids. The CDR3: CASSQVGRDSPLHF. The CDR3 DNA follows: TGCGCCAGCAGCCAAGTGGGCAGGGACTCACCCCTCCACTTT.

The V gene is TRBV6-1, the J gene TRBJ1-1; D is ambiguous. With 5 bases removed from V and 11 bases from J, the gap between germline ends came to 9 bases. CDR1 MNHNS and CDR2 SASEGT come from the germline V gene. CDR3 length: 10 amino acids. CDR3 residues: CASSLTGAFF. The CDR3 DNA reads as TGTGCCAGCAGTTTAACTGGGGCTTTCTTT.

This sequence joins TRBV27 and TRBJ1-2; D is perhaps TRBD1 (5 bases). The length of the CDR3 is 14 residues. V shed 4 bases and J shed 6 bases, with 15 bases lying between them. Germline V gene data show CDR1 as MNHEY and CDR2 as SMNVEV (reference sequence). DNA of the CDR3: TGTGCCAGCAGTTACGACAGTCTATCCCATGGCTACACCTTC. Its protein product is CASSYDSLSHGYTF.

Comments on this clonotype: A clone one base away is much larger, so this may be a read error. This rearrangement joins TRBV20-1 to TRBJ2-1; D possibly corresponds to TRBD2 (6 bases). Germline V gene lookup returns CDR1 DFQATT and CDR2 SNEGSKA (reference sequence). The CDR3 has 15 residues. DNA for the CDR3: TGCATTGCTAGAGATCCGGGACTCGACTACAATGAGCAGTTCTTC. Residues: CIARDPGLDYNEQFF.

The CDR3 loop reads CASSSTRSSYEQYF. CDR3 coding DNA: TGTGCCAGCAGCTCCACTAGGAGCTCCTACGAGCAGTACTTC. V is TRBV7-9 and J is TRBJ2-7, with D possibly matching TRBD2 (5 bases). V lost 4 bases to trimming and J lost 0 bases, with 10 bases between them. The length of the CDR3 is 14 residues. Germline CDR1 reads SEHNR; CDR2 reads FQNEAQ (reference sequence).

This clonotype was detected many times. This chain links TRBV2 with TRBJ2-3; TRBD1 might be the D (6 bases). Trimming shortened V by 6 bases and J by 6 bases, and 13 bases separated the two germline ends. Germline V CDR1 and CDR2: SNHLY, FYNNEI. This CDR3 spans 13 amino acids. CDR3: CASREHRVDTQYF. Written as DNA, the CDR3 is TGTGCCAGCAGGGAACACAGGGTTGATACGCAGTATTTT. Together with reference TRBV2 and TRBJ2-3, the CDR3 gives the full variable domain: EPEVTQTPSHQVTQMGQEVILRCVPISNHLYFYWYRQILGQKVEFLVSFYNNEISEKSEIFDDQFSVERPDGSNFTLKIRSTKLEDSAMYFCASREHRVDTQYFGPGTRLTVL.

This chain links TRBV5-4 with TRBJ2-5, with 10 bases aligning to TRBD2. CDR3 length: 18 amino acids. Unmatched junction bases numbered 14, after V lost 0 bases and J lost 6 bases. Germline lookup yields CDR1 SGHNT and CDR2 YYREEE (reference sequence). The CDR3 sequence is CASSLEFGLAVPGKTQYF. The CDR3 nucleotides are TGTGCCAGCAGCTTGGAGTTTGGACTAGCGGTCCCTGGGAAGACCCAGTACTTC.